This T cell receptor (beta chain) was observed in a study of CD8 T cells in ankylosing spondylitis (dated by TCRdb to about 2017). As for the study more broadly: The study profiled T cell receptor beta repertoires in healthy donors and ankylosing spondylitis patients to find disease-linked TCR variants. Peripheral blood was sampled, and synovial fluid was also collected from ankylosing spondylitis patients. The full study cohort was made up of approximately 27 ankylosing spondylitis patients and 95 to 130 healthy donors. The study at large found these results: The disease-linked clones showed a CD8+ phenotype and occurred at relatively low frequencies in peripheral blood. Blood from ankylosing spondylitis patients appeared to be characterized by a TCR beta motif made up of 8 or 9 highly homologous amino acid variants. Some motif variants had previously been reported in the synovial fluid and blood of reactive arthritis patients, which suggests shared mechanisms of disease initiation. The disease-linked clones were reported to be significantly enriched in matched synovial fluid samples from ankylosing spondylitis patients.

This clonotype has at least ten counts. This clone's antigen is unknown. No qualities accompany the bases; no much larger clone lies one base away. The instrument given in TCRdb is Illumina HiSeq 2500. TCR beta libraries were prepared by quantitative 5'-RACE with molecular barcodes. The original methods were these. A new computational method based on a probabilistic model of VDJ rearrangement was used to identify disease-linked TCR variants. TCRdb applied fastp at Q25 and MiXCR to the public reads, then kept only in-frame beta chains. CDR3 protein duplicates are merged, each entry listing the most common genes and DNA. TCRdb's processing, not the authors', yielded these V and J calls. The sample contains 300,000 to 400,000 distinct CDR3 sequences, 11% of them found a single time. 9.1% of the sample is taken by the ten largest. The sequence came from a female donor with ankylosing spondylitis or in good health (not recorded which). The sequenced material came from blood, either unsorted or a sorted T cell fraction (not recorded which).

Read as DNA, the sequence is TGTGCCAGCAGCCAAACCGACAGGGGAGATGAAAAACTGTTTTTT. Translation gives CASSQTDRGDEKLFF. The receptor chain draws on TRBV7-9 and TRBJ1-4; 8 central nucleotides agree with TRBD1. V is pruned by 5 bases and J by 6 bases, leaving 8 bases of the junction without a gene match. From the germline V gene (reference sequence), CDR1 is SEHNR and CDR2 is FQNEAQ. Including the terminal cysteine and phenylalanine, the CDR3 comprises 15 residues. Of all the DNA, just the CDR3 is kept, 45 bases in frame from base 1.